A selection of T cell receptor beta chains follows, all from one sample in a study of control samples from healthy donors and cancer patients. The method was immunoSEQ multiplex PCR; TCRdb's version includes in-frame clones alone and lacks a portion of them. Of 95,000 to 120,000 clones detected, approximately 84% appear once; the ten largest clones hold 6.5%. Sample: blood. The source of these receptors is a man younger than 30 in good health. Each CDR3 is given with its conserved first and last residue. The order of the fields is clone size, CDR3 length, J gene, D gene, V gene, CDR3 DNA, CDR3 protein. A D gene is named only where the DNA matches it firmly. Where a row states a size, it is once, few, many or the class of an expanded clone; other rows omit it.

abundance: NA
len: 12
j_gene: TRBJ1-2
d_gene: TRBD1
v_gene: TRBV6-5
CDR3nt: TGTGCCAGCGTCGACAGGGGGCGAGGCTACACCTTC
CDR3aa: CASVDRGRGYTF

abundance: NA
len: 15
j_gene: TRBJ2-1
d_gene: NA
v_gene: TRBV5-1
CDR3nt: TGCGCCAGCAGCTTGGGCGGGGGCGCATACAATGAGCAGTTCTTC
CDR3aa: CASSLGGGAYNEQFF

abundance: medium-sized
len: 14
j_gene: TRBJ2-7
d_gene: TRBD2
v_gene: TRBV28
CDR3nt: TGTGCCAGCAGTTTAAACGGGGGGGAATACGAGCAGTACTTC
CDR3aa: CASSLNGGEYEQYF

abundance: NA
len: 14
j_gene: TRBJ1-3
d_gene: TRBD1
v_gene: TRBV28
CDR3nt: TGTGCCAGCAGTTCGACAGGGCCAGGAAACACCATATATTTT
CDR3aa: CASSSTGPGNTIYF

abundance: NA
len: 14
j_gene: TRBJ1-1
d_gene: NA
v_gene: TRBV3-1/TRBV3-2
CDR3nt: TGTGCCAGCAGCACGTCTCTGGGAGGAACTGAAGCTTTCTTT
CDR3aa: CASSTSLGGTEAFF

abundance: NA
len: 15
j_gene: TRBJ2-5
d_gene: NA
v_gene: TRBV29-1
CDR3nt: TGCAGCGTTGAAGTAGGGGCGGGGAGTCGAAAGACCCAGTACTTC
CDR3aa: CSVEVGAGSRKTQYF

abundance: few
len: 16
j_gene: TRBJ2-1
d_gene: TRBD2
v_gene: TRBV7-6
CDR3nt: TGTGCCAGCAGCTTAGCGCCCCCTCGGGGGGACAATGAGCAGTTCTTC
CDR3aa: CASSLAPPRGDNEQFF

abundance: few
len: 24
j_gene: TRBJ2-3
d_gene: TRBD2
v_gene: TRBV23-1
CDR3nt: TGCGCCAGCAGTCAATCGAGCTGTTCGGTTGAACGGGGGGTGCCTACCACTAGCACAGATACGCAGTATTTT
CDR3aa: CASSQSSCSVERGVPTTSTDTQYF

abundance: NA
len: 14
j_gene: TRBJ1-2
d_gene: TRBD1
v_gene: TRBV10-3
CDR3nt: TGTGCCATCAGGCCGACAGGGGATAACTATGGCTACACCTTC
CDR3aa: CAIRPTGDNYGYTF

abundance: NA
len: 14
j_gene: TRBJ2-7
d_gene: NA
v_gene: TRBV15
CDR3nt: TGTGCCACCAGCAGAGACGACAGTAAGCACGAGCAGTACTTC
CDR3aa: CATSRDDSKHEQYF

abundance: NA
len: 12
j_gene: TRBJ1-1
d_gene: TRBD1
v_gene: TRBV2
CDR3nt: TGTGCCAGCAGGGACAGGAGCCCTGAAGCTTTCTTT
CDR3aa: CASRDRSPEAFF

abundance: NA
len: 13
j_gene: TRBJ2-5
d_gene: TRBD2
v_gene: TRBV29-1
CDR3nt: TGCAGCGCTGAAGTGCAGGGAGGGGAGACCCAGTACTTC
CDR3aa: CSAEVQGGETQYF

abundance: NA
len: 14
j_gene: TRBJ1-2
d_gene: NA
v_gene: TRBV7-2
CDR3nt: TGTGCCAGCAGCGTTAGGGAAGGGGGCTATGGCTACACCTTC
CDR3aa: CASSVREGGYGYTF

abundance: NA
len: 19
j_gene: TRBJ2-7
d_gene: NA
v_gene: TRBV9
CDR3nt: TGTGCCAGCAGCGTCGAAGGAACTAGCCTAACTACTCACTCCTACGAGCAGTACTTC
CDR3aa: CASSVEGTSLTTHSYEQYF

abundance: NA
len: 15
j_gene: TRBJ2-5
d_gene: NA
v_gene: TRBV24-1
CDR3nt: TGTGCCACCAGTGAATTCGGGTCTCCCAAAGGGACCCAGTACTTC
CDR3aa: CATSEFGSPKGTQYF

abundance: NA
len: 14
j_gene: TRBJ2-3
d_gene: NA
v_gene: TRBV29-1
CDR3nt: TGCAGCGTAGTAGCTGGCAGTCTCACAGATACGCAGTATTTT
CDR3aa: CSVVAGSLTDTQYF

abundance: NA
len: 14
j_gene: TRBJ1-1
d_gene: TRBD1
v_gene: TRBV9
CDR3nt: TGTGCCAGCAGCAACCGGGACAGGGCAACTGAAGCTTTCTTT
CDR3aa: CASSNRDRATEAFF

abundance: NA
len: 15
j_gene: TRBJ2-3
d_gene: TRBD2
v_gene: TRBV13
CDR3nt: TGTGCCAGCAGCCTCACGGGACTACGCACAGATACGCAGTATTTT
CDR3aa: CASSLTGLRTDTQYF

abundance: NA
len: 14
j_gene: TRBJ1-5
d_gene: NA
v_gene: TRBV9
CDR3nt: TGTGCCAGCAGCCCGGGAGCTAGCAATCAGCCCCAGCATTTT
CDR3aa: CASSPGASNQPQHF

abundance: NA
len: 14
j_gene: TRBJ1-1
d_gene: NA
v_gene: TRBV18
CDR3nt: TGTGCCAGCTCACCGGGGACAAAGTCTACTGAAGCTTTCTTT
CDR3aa: CASSPGTKSTEAFF

abundance: NA
len: 12
j_gene: TRBJ2-1
d_gene: TRBD2
v_gene: TRBV3-1/TRBV3-2
CDR3nt: TGTGCCAGCAGCCAGACCGGGACTAGTACCTTCTTC
CDR3aa: CASSQTGTSTFF

abundance: NA
len: 16
j_gene: TRBJ1-3
d_gene: NA
v_gene: TRBV7-8
CDR3nt: TGTGCCAGCAGCTTAGGTACAGGACACTCTGGAAACACCATATATTTT
CDR3aa: CASSLGTGHSGNTIYF

abundance: few
len: 17
j_gene: TRBJ1-2
d_gene: TRBD1
v_gene: TRBV27
CDR3nt: TGTGCCAGCAGTTGGACAGGGCAACGTGGTTTTGTAAATGGCTACACCTTC
CDR3aa: CASSWTGQRGFVNGYTF

abundance: NA
len: 15
j_gene: TRBJ2-1
d_gene: NA
v_gene: TRBV5-8
CDR3nt: TGTGCCAGCAGCCTGGAAGGTTGGCGGAACAATGAGCAGTTCTTC
CDR3aa: CASSLEGWRNNEQFF

abundance: NA
len: 14
j_gene: TRBJ1-2
d_gene: NA
v_gene: TRBV18
CDR3nt: TGTGCCAGCTCACCCCAGAAATTGGGTGAAGGCTACACCTTC
CDR3aa: CASSPQKLGEGYTF

abundance: NA
len: 14
j_gene: TRBJ1-5
d_gene: NA
v_gene: TRBV24-1
CDR3nt: TGTGCCACCAGTGACACAGGGAACAATCAGCCCCAGCATTTT
CDR3aa: CATSDTGNNQPQHF

abundance: NA
len: 16
j_gene: TRBJ1-2
d_gene: NA
v_gene: TRBV6-5
CDR3nt: TGTGCCAGCAGTTATTCCCGGGACACCATTAACTATGGCTACACCTTC
CDR3aa: CASSYSRDTINYGYTF

abundance: NA
len: 17
j_gene: TRBJ1-2
d_gene: NA
v_gene: TRBV25-1
CDR3nt: TGTGCCGGCAGTGATAGTTTTCAGACAGTCCTTAACTATGGCTACACCTTC
CDR3aa: CAGSDSFQTVLNYGYTF

abundance: NA
len: 17
j_gene: TRBJ1-3
d_gene: NA
v_gene: TRBV4-3
CDR3nt: TGCGCCAGCAGCCAAGAGTCGTTCCACAACTCTGGAAACACCATATATTTT
CDR3aa: CASSQESFHNSGNTIYF

abundance: NA
len: 20
j_gene: TRBJ2-1
d_gene: TRBD2
v_gene: TRBV4-3
CDR3nt: TGCGCCAGCAGCCAAGATAATCTCTATTCGGGGCTAGCGGACTACAATGAGCAGTTCTTC
CDR3aa: CASSQDNLYSGLADYNEQFF

abundance: NA
len: 15
j_gene: TRBJ2-7
d_gene: NA
v_gene: TRBV25-1
CDR3nt: TGTGCCAGCAGTGAATGGAGGGGATTAGCATCCGAGCAGTACTTC
CDR3aa: CASSEWRGLASEQYF

abundance: once
len: 12
j_gene: TRBJ2-7
d_gene: NA
v_gene: TRBV29-1
CDR3nt: TGCAGCGTTGCGGAAGGGATCTACGAGCAGTACTTC
CDR3aa: CSVAEGIYEQYF

abundance: NA
len: 13
j_gene: TRBJ1-5
d_gene: NA
v_gene: TRBV12-3/TRBV12-4
CDR3nt: TGTGCCAGCAGTTTATTATCGGATCAGCCCCAGCATTTT
CDR3aa: CASSLLSDQPQHF

abundance: NA
len: 21
j_gene: TRBJ2-1
d_gene: TRBD2
v_gene: TRBV9
CDR3nt: TGTGCCAGCAGCCCGACCCCGCTGGGAGGACTAGCGGACCCCTCCTACAATGAGCAGTTCTTC
CDR3aa: CASSPTPLGGLADPSYNEQFF

abundance: few
len: 11
j_gene: TRBJ2-1
d_gene: NA
v_gene: TRBV20-1
CDR3nt: TGCAGCGGCGAGTTCTATAATGAGCAGTTCTTC
CDR3aa: CSGEFYNEQFF

abundance: NA
len: 15
j_gene: TRBJ2-6
d_gene: NA
v_gene: TRBV6-5
CDR3nt: TGTGCCAGCAGTTACGTCGGGTCTGGGGCCAACGTCCTGACTTTC
CDR3aa: CASSYVGSGANVLTF

abundance: NA
len: 16
j_gene: TRBJ2-7
d_gene: NA
v_gene: TRBV6-1
CDR3nt: TGTGCCAGCAGTGCCTTGCAGGGCACCAGCTCCTACGAGCAGTACTTC
CDR3aa: CASSALQGTSSYEQYF

abundance: NA
len: 14
j_gene: TRBJ1-1
d_gene: TRBD1
v_gene: TRBV6-1
CDR3nt: TGTGCCAGCAGTGAACGACAGGGGGCGACTGAAGCTTTCTTT
CDR3aa: CASSERQGATEAFF

abundance: NA
len: 13
j_gene: TRBJ1-2
d_gene: NA
v_gene: TRBV30
CDR3nt: TGTGCCTGGAGTAAGGGGTTGGGCTATGGCTACACCTTC
CDR3aa: CAWSKGLGYGYTF

abundance: NA
len: 18
j_gene: TRBJ2-6
d_gene: TRBD1
v_gene: TRBV7-2
CDR3nt: TGTGCCAGCAGCAGTGGACAGGGACAAAGGCCTGGGGCCAACGTCCTGACTTTC
CDR3aa: CASSSGQGQRPGANVLTF

abundance: NA
len: 12
j_gene: TRBJ1-2
d_gene: NA
v_gene: TRBV27
CDR3nt: TGTGCCAGCAGTTTAAGGGGCTATGGCTACACCTTC
CDR3aa: CASSLRGYGYTF

abundance: NA
len: 15
j_gene: TRBJ2-2
d_gene: TRBD1
v_gene: TRBV6-5
CDR3nt: TGTGCCAGCAGTTACTTGACAGGGGGCCACGGGGAGCTGTTTTTT
CDR3aa: CASSYLTGGHGELFF

abundance: NA
len: 16
j_gene: TRBJ2-3
d_gene: NA
v_gene: TRBV7-2
CDR3nt: TGTGCCAGCAGCTTAAAGGGTGTTACTAGCACAGATACGCAGTATTTT
CDR3aa: CASSLKGVTSTDTQYF

abundance: NA
len: 13
j_gene: TRBJ2-1
d_gene: NA
v_gene: TRBV5-1
CDR3nt: TGCGCCAGCAGGGTACAGGAGTACAATGAGCAGTTCTTC
CDR3aa: CASRVQEYNEQFF

abundance: few
len: 10
j_gene: TRBJ2-5
d_gene: NA
v_gene: TRBV2
CDR3nt: TGTGCCAGCCGGTCCGGGGGCGAGTACTTC
CDR3aa: CASRSGGEYF

abundance: NA
len: 14
j_gene: TRBJ1-3
d_gene: NA
v_gene: TRBV30
CDR3nt: TGTGCCTGGGCCGGGACCAACTCTGGAAACACCATATATTTT
CDR3aa: CAWAGTNSGNTIYF

abundance: NA
len: 16
j_gene: TRBJ1-1
d_gene: TRBD1
v_gene: TRBV7-2
CDR3nt: TGTGCCAGCAGCTTAGGATCAACAGGGGGGGGCACTGAAGCTTTCTTT
CDR3aa: CASSLGSTGGGTEAFF

abundance: NA
len: 14
j_gene: TRBJ1-5
d_gene: NA
v_gene: TRBV19
CDR3nt: TGTGCCAGTAGTATTACGGGGAACAATCAGCCCCAGCATTTT
CDR3aa: CASSITGNNQPQHF

abundance: NA
len: 15
j_gene: TRBJ2-1
d_gene: TRBD1
v_gene: TRBV5-5
CDR3nt: TGTGCCAGCAGCGGGACAGGGGGCTTCTACAATGAGCAGTTCTTC
CDR3aa: CASSGTGGFYNEQFF

abundance: NA
len: 13
j_gene: TRBJ1-2
d_gene: TRBD1
v_gene: TRBV25-1
CDR3nt: TGTGCCAGCAGCGGGGACAGGGGATATGGCTACACCTTC
CDR3aa: CASSGDRGYGYTF

abundance: NA
len: 12
j_gene: TRBJ1-4
d_gene: NA
v_gene: TRBV4-1
CDR3nt: TGCGCCAGCAGCCAGGAAGGGGACAAACTGTTTTTT
CDR3aa: CASSQEGDKLFF

abundance: NA
len: 15
j_gene: TRBJ2-5
d_gene: NA
v_gene: TRBV18
CDR3nt: TGTGCCAGCTCACCACCTTCGCAGGGAGTGCGGACCCAGTACTTC
CDR3aa: CASSPPSQGVRTQYF

abundance: NA
len: 15
j_gene: TRBJ1-1
d_gene: NA
v_gene: TRBV5-4
CDR3nt: TGTGCCAGCAGCTCCCCTCGGGGAGGTGGGACTGAAGCTTTCTTT
CDR3aa: CASSSPRGGGTEAFF

abundance: NA
len: 15
j_gene: TRBJ2-7
d_gene: NA
v_gene: TRBV18
CDR3nt: TGTGCCAGTTCGCCTTCCTCGGGCAGGGACTACGAGCAGTACTTC
CDR3aa: CASSPSSGRDYEQYF

abundance: NA
len: 13
j_gene: TRBJ1-1
d_gene: NA
v_gene: TRBV7-9
CDR3nt: TGTGCCAGCAGCTTACTCCCGGAACCTGAAGCTTTCTTT
CDR3aa: CASSLLPEPEAFF

abundance: NA
len: 13
j_gene: TRBJ1-1
d_gene: NA
v_gene: TRBV27
CDR3nt: TGTGCCAGCAGTGGGGCGGGGCTGGGTGAAGCTTTCTTT
CDR3aa: CASSGAGLGEAFF